The sequence of this T cell receptor beta chain was determined in a study of shared T cell receptors in the human thymus. Sequencing was performed with immunoSEQ multiplex PCR; in TCRdb, only in-frame clones are kept and a portion is missing. In the table there are 630,000 or so clones, 70% to 90% of which are singletons. The V end lost 5 bases, the J end lost 4 bases, and 14 bases lay between the germline ends. CDR3 size: 14 residues. Germline lookup yields CDR1 MNHNS and CDR2 SASEGT. The sample was also linked to a second study, of human thymus T cells. That work states: Obtained as resections during corrective heart surgery, the thymus tissue was then studied. Among thymic and blood repertoires, usage of V and J genes appeared biased.

The receptor was isolated from a boy in the first two years of life with a congenital heart defect. The chain couples TRBV6-1 to TRBJ1-2; D is uncertain. Sequencing was done on a sample of thymocytes. CDR3 coding DNA: TGTGCCAGCAGTCAGAGGCAGCACTTCTATGGCTACACCTTC. Translation: CASSQRQHFYGYTF.